This TCR beta chain comes out of a study of T-cell memory formation after mild COVID-19. General study findings and limits: Those CD4+ clones that contracted were mainly in CM and EM (CD8+ ones in EMRA). Clonal second-wave expansions that peaked on day 37 had unconfirmed SARS-CoV-2 specificity. Later expanders leaned CD4+, whereas day 15 to 85 contracting clones were balanced CD4/CD8.

The ends were cut back, 0 bases at V and 4 bases at J, with 13 bases in the middle. The CDR3 totals 16 residues. CDR1 is LGHNA and CDR2 is YNFKEQ in the germline V gene. Only a few counts were recorded for this clonotype. What it binds is not known. The 5'RACE method, run with constant-segment primers, produced TCR alpha and TCR beta cDNA libraries (carrying sample barcodes and UMIs). TCRdb analysed the 5' RACE reads with MiXCR anew, one entry per CDR3 protein. The profile shows about 320,000 distinct CDR3 sequences, 14% of them singletons. Sequencing was carried out using PBMCs or a T cell subset sorted from them (not recorded which). The clonotype was recovered from a man aged 18-30 years who had mild COVID-19 (a few samples of this study predate the infection). Cell type and time point are not known. The chain has TRBV4-2 and TRBJ2-1, with D perhaps being TRBD1 or TRBD2 (6 bases each). CDR3 DNA: TGTGCCAGCAGCCAAGATCTGGGGGGCTTTTACAATGAGCAGTTCTTC. Residues: CASSQDLGGFYNEQFF.